Given below is one TCR beta chain in context. The antigen is unknown. An end of the junction differs from the germline gene, which may be a read error. A modified ARM-PCR protocol with three rounds of nested PCR amplified TCRbeta. TCRdb called the multiplex PCR reads again in MiXCR, with one record for every CDR3 protein. The sample has about 75,000 distinct CDR3 sequences, 60% to 80% seen once. These data belong to a study of tumor and adjacent non-tumor tissue in lung cancer. Study in general: The cohort had roughly 12 adenocarcinoma, a couple of squamous cell and 1 small cell patients. Patients were aged about 31 to 85, nine to eleven men and roughly 5 women, stage I to III. Study-wide findings and caveats: Significantly higher TCR diversity was found in tumor than normal lung.

No cell sorting was done before RNA was extracted from the tissue. Donors were chemotherapy-naive, newly diagnosed lung cancer surgical patients in China, August–late 2014. The length of the CDR3 is 15 residues. Germline loops: CDR1 MNHNS, CDR2 SASEGT. This sequence joins TRBV6-1 and TRBJ1-3, with D possibly being TRBD1 (6 bases). The source is a woman in her fifties or sixties with non-small cell lung cancer. Sequencing was done on a sample of lung tumor tissue. The CDR3, as DNA: TGTGCCAGCAGTGTAACAGGGTTCGCTGGGAACACCACATATTTT. Its translation is CASSVTGFAGNTTYF.